Each of the 24 T cell receptor beta chains below was sequenced from the same sample in a study of identical twins. TCRdb itself ran the 5' RACE reads through MiXCR, one entry per CDR3 protein. The table records 1.5 million to 2 million distinct CDR3 sequences, about 31% of them present only once. Sequenced input: cord blood. Every receptor here comes from a newborn girl in good health.

The J gene is TRBJ2-3, the V gene TRBV7-2; D may be TRBD2 (6 bases). CDR3 length: 16 amino acids. Germline CDR1 SGHTA, CDR2 FQGNSA. V lost 1 base to trimming and J lost 0 bases, with 11 bases between them. CDR3 nucleotides: TGTGCCAGCAGCTTAGGGGCGGGGATTAGCACAGATACGCAGTATTTT. Its translation is CASSLGAGISTDTQYF.

This clonotype was counted a few times. The chain recombines TRBV27 with TRBJ2-7; 9 bases line up with TRBD1. Germline CDR1 reads MNHEY; CDR2 reads SMNVEV (reference sequence). This CDR3 has 15 residues. V lost 0 bases and J lost 3; bases outside the gene matches: 3. As DNA, the CDR3 is TGTGCCAGCAGTTTATCGGGGGGACAGGGCTACGAGCAGTACTTC. Its protein is CASSLSGGQGYEQYF.

The chain has TRBV7-2 and TRBJ2-5; 9 bases agree with TRBD2. Per germline, CDR1 SGHTA and CDR2 FQGNSA. The CDR3 is 15 amino acids. The J segment lost 5 bases and the V segment lost 5 bases, leaving 9 bases of the junction unmatched. The DNA of the CDR3 is TGTGCCAGCAGCACGCGCGGGGGGGCTAGGGAGACCCAGTACTTC. Translation: CASSTRGGARETQYF.

J is TRBJ2-7 and V is TRBV6-6; 8 nucleotides match TRBD2. The CDR3 is 17 amino acids. CDR1 MNHNY and CDR2 SVGAGI come from the germline V gene (reference sequence). V gave up 4 bases and J gave up 0 bases; unmatched junction bases: 11. The CDR3 sequence is CASSSGAGASSSYEQYF. In DNA form, the CDR3 reads TGTGCCAGCAGTTCGGGAGCGGGGGCCTCAAGCTCCTACGAGCAGTACTTC.

The chain has TRBV20-1 and TRBJ2-7; tentatively, D is TRBD1 or TRBD2 (5 bases each). The CDR3 runs 14 residues. V was clipped by 5 bases and J by 2 bases, with 16 bases between them. Germline V gene data show CDR1 as DFQATT and CDR2 as SNEGSKA (reference sequence). CDR3 in DNA: TGCAGTGCTTCCCCGGGACCAGGCGCCTACGAGCAGTACTTC. It specifies CSASPGPGAYEQYF.

This chain uses TRBV6-5 with TRBJ2-7; weak D call: TRBD1 (6 bases). The germline V and J ends were trimmed by 4 bases and 7 bases, with 26 bases remaining between them. CDR3 length: 17 amino acids. The germline V gene has CDR1 MNHEY and CDR2 SVGAGI. The CDR3 protein is CASSFSRRTVSYNEQYF. The CDR3 region has the DNA TGTGCCAGCAGTTTCTCCAGAAGGACAGTGTCTTACAATGAGCAGTACTTC.

This rearrangement joins TRBV6-5 to TRBJ1-2; 7 bases are a match to TRBD1. The germline CDR1 and CDR2 sequences are MNHEY and SVGAGI. The length of the CDR3 is 14 residues. V shed 2 bases and J 11 bases; nucleotides not matched to a gene: 11. CDR3 loop: CASSYGTGVVLYTF. CDR3 in DNA: TGTGCCAGCAGTTACGGCACAGGGGTCGTGTTGTACACCTTC.

The genes are TRBV14 and TRBJ2-4, with TRBD1 matching 12 bases. With 4 bases clipped from V and 0 bases from J, the junction kept 10 bases outside the gene matches. From germline, CDR1 is SGHDN and CDR2 FVKESK. This CDR3 region has 19 residues. In DNA, the CDR3 is TGTGCCAGCAGCCTTACCGGGACAGGGGGCTCGAGAGCCAAAAACATTCAGTACTTC. It specifies CASSLTGTGGSRAKNIQYF.

In its sample, this clonotype was seen a few times. The chain recombines TRBV10-3 with TRBJ2-7, with D possibly being TRBD1 (6 bases). Between the trimmed V and J ends, which lost 0 bases and 4 bases, there was a span of 16 bases. Germline-derived CDR1 and CDR2 are ENHRY and SYGVKD. The length of the CDR3 is 16 residues. The CDR3 protein is CAISESGQSWGYEQYF. In nucleotides, the CDR3 is TGTGCCATCAGTGAGTCAGGACAGTCGTGGGGTTACGAGCAGTACTTC.

This chain joins TRBV9 and TRBJ2-1, with no clear D. Trimming removed 4 bases from V and 7 bases from J, with 12 bases in between. CDR3 length equals 13 residues. Germline lookup yields CDR1 SGDLS and CDR2 YYNGEE. Written as DNA, the CDR3 is TGTGCCAGCAGCTCCATAGGGCTTAATGAGCAGTTCTTC. It encodes CASSSIGLNEQFF.

This chain connects TRBV5-1 to TRBJ2-7; 10 nucleotides line up with TRBD2. V shed 3 bases, J shed 2 bases, and the junction held 14 bases outside the gene matches. The germline gives CDR1 SGHRS, CDR2 YFSETQ. The CDR3 runs to 18 residues. The CDR3 nucleotides are TGCGCCAGCAGCTCCCATGTGGTTCGGACTAGCGGAACCTACGAGCAGTACTTC. It is translated as CASSSHVVRTSGTYEQYF. Full variable domain (rest looked up from reference TRBV5-1 and TRBJ2-7): KAGVTQTPRYLIKTRGQQVTLSCSPISGHRSVSWYQQTPGQGLQFLFEYFSETQRNKGNFPGRFSGRQFSNSRSEMNVSTLELGDSALYLCASSSHVVRTSGTYEQYFGPGTRLTVT.

The J gene is TRBJ2-3, the V gene TRBV4-1; 10 bases are a match to TRBD2. The CDR3 has 15 residues. The V segment lost 3 bases and the J segment 5 bases; nucleotides outside the gene matches: 5. Germline CDR1 MGHRA, CDR2 YSYEKL. CDR3 region: CASSHIAGGGDTQYF. The CDR3 DNA follows: TGCGCCAGCAGCCACATAGCGGGGGGCGGAGATACGCAGTATTTT.

This clonotype turned up a few times. The rearrangement links TRBV5-1 to TRBJ2-7, with a weak D call TRBD2 (6 bases). This CDR3 is built from 15 residues. The V end was cut by 6 bases, the J end by 6 bases, with 22 bases between. Germline CDR1 is SGHRS and CDR2 is YFSETQ. The CDR3 spells CASNGAGPGWSEQYF. The CDR3 DNA reads as TGCGCCAGCAATGGGGCGGGACCGGGCTGGAGCGAGCAGTACTTC.

On this clonotype itself: A read error may produce the germline difference seen at one junction end. The chain links TRBV20-1 to TRBJ2-1; maybe TRBD1 (5 bases). The CDR3 sequence is 14 residues long. The germline V gene encodes CDR1 DFQATT and CDR2 SNEGSKA (reference sequence). The CDR3 region is CSSSRQGRRNERFF. Here the CDR3 DNA reads TGCAGTAGTTCGAGGCAGGGTCGTCGCAATGAGCGGTTCTTC.

The chain has TRBV27 and TRBJ2-7, with D tentatively TRBD1 (6 bases). Germline loops: CDR1 MNHEY, CDR2 SMNVEV (reference sequence). Deletions cut 2 bases from V and 2 bases from J, with 13 bases between. CDR3 length: 15 amino acids. For the CDR3, the DNA is TGTGCCAGCAGTTTAAGAAGGGACACACCCTACGAGCAGTACTTC. Protein product: CASSLRRDTPYEQYF.

The chain couples TRBV4-2 to TRBJ1-5, with TRBD1 matching 7 bases. Per the germline V gene, CDR1 is LGHNA and CDR2 is YNFKEQ. V gave up 1 base and J gave up 0 bases; unmatched junction bases: 3. The CDR3 contains 16 residues. CDR3 amino acids: CASSQGTGYSNQPQHF. CDR3 nucleotides: TGTGCCAGCAGCCAAGGGACAGGTTATAGCAATCAGCCCCAGCATTTT.

This clonotype occurred a few times. The chain couples TRBV5-1 to TRBJ2-3; D not resolved. Germline lookup yields CDR1 SGHRS and CDR2 YFSETQ. This CDR3 spans 15 amino acids. Trimming shortened V by 6 bases and J by 0 bases, and 14 bases separated the two germline ends. The CDR3 DNA reads TGCGCCAGCACCGGAATAGGGCACAGCACAGATACGCAGTATTTT. Translation: CASTGIGHSTDTQYF. The full variable domain, completed using reference TRBV5-1 and TRBJ2-3, is KAGVTQTPRYLIKTRGQQVTLSCSPISGHRSVSWYQQTPGQGLQFLFEYFSETQRNKGNFPGRFSGRQFSNSRSEMNVSTLELGDSALYLCASTGIGHSTDTQYFGPGTRLTVL.

CDR3 coding DNA: TGCAGCGTTGGACAGCGCAGCAATCAGCCCCAGCATTTT. As protein: CSVGQRSNQPQHF. This chain connects TRBV29-1 to TRBJ1-5; possibly TRBD1 for D (5 bases). V was cut by 4 bases and J by 1 base, with 8 bases left in between. The CDR3 totals 13 residues. Germline CDR1 reads SQVTM; CDR2 reads ANQGSEA.

The rearrangement uses TRBV5-6 and TRBJ2-1; 7 bases fit TRBD1. V was clipped by 8 bases and J by 13 bases; unmatched bases: 15. This CDR3 has 13 amino acids. Germline values: CDR1 SGHDT, CDR2 YYEEEE. For the CDR3, the DNA is TGTGCCAGTTACGGGCAGGGGGAAGAGACCCAGTTCTTC. Its translation is CASYGQGEETQFF. The complete variable domain, with remaining parts taken from reference TRBV5-6 and TRBJ2-1, reads DAGVTQSPTHLIKTRGQQVTLRCSPKSGHDTVSWYQQALGQGPQFIFQYYEEEERQRGNFPDRFSGHQFPNYSSELNVNALLLGDSALYLCASYGQGEETQFFGPGTRLTVL.

J is TRBJ2-3 and V is TRBV7-2, with TRBD2 matching over 7 bases. In germline, CDR1 is SGHTA, CDR2 FQGNSA. V was clipped by 8 bases and J by 2 bases; unmatched bases: 7. CDR3 length: 14 amino acids. The CDR3 spells CASQRGGLTDTQYF. Written as DNA, the CDR3 is TGTGCCAGCCAGCGGGGAGGACTCACAGATACGCAGTATTTT.

This rearrangement joins TRBV4-2 to TRBJ1-5, with D unresolved. CDR3 size: 16 residues. Between the trimmed V and J ends, which lost 0 bases and 3 bases, there was a span of 12 bases. Looked up from germline, CDR1 is LGHNA and CDR2 is YNFKEQ. The CDR3 spells CASSQDGEQFNQPQHF. The CDR3 nucleotides are TGTGCCAGCAGCCAAGATGGTGAGCAGTTCAATCAGCCCCAGCATTTT.

This clonotype occurred a few times. The CDR3 region has the DNA TGCGCCAGCAGCTTGAGAGGGCGGGAGGGCCCAGATACGCAGTATTTT. It is translated as CASSLRGREGPDTQYF. The V gene is TRBV5-1, the J gene TRBJ2-3; 9 positions match TRBD2. Germline loops: CDR1 SGHRS, CDR2 YFSETQ. The CDR3 is 16 residues long. The trim removed 1 base at V and 4 bases at J, leaving 7 bases unmatched.

This clonotype was counted at least ten times. The V call is TRBV2, the J call TRBJ2-7, with D hard to call. Germline CDR1 reads SNHLY; CDR2 reads FYNNEI. V was cut by 7 bases and J by 3 bases, with 10 bases left in between. This CDR3 comprises 12 residues. As DNA, the CDR3 is TGTGCCAGCATCAAGGGCGGCTACGAGCAGTACTTC. This sequence encodes CASIKGGYEQYF. The variable domain in full, completed from reference TRBV2 and TRBJ2-7, reads EPEVTQTPSHQVTQMGQEVILRCVPISNHLYFYWYRQILGQKVEFLVSFYNNEISEKSEIFDDQFSVERPDGSNFTLKIRSTKLEDSAMYFCASIKGGYEQYFGPGTRLTVT.

The rearrangement joins TRBV6-1 to TRBJ1-2; a weak D match, TRBD1 (5 bases). The CDR3 extends over 12 amino acids. Germline loops: CDR1 MNHNS, CDR2 SASEGT. The V end was cut by 7 bases, the J end by 6 bases, with 12 bases between. CDR3 sequence reads: CASTDSPDGYTF. As DNA, the CDR3 is TGTGCCAGCACCGACAGCCCCGATGGCTACACCTTC.